The rows below give T cell receptor beta chains drawn from one sample of a study of blood T cell repertoires in COVID-19. Profiling relied on immunoSEQ multiplex PCR, and the TCRdb table lists in-frame clones only, not all of them. The sample contains 100,000 to 130,000 clones, more than 70% of which appear only once. Material: peripheral blood. The receptor set was obtained from a human donor in a cohort sampled during active COVID-19. The CDR3 runs from the conserved cysteine through the conserved F or W. D genes are given only for firm matches. The size of a clone is reported for some rows only, either as once, few or many, or as a class for expanded clones.

>TRBV4-3|TRBJ2-6|NA|TRBD1
CASSQDPEGQGVSGANVLTF
TGCGCCAGCAGCCAGGATCCTGAGGGACAGGGGGTTAGTGGGGCCAACGTCCTGACTTTC
>TRBV7-6|TRBJ2-3|NA|TRBD2
CASSLVGGGPVCTQYF
TGTGCCAGCAGCTTAGTTGGGGGAGGGCCGGTCTGTACGCAGTATTTT
>TRBV9|TRBJ2-2|NA|NA
CASSPRPASNTGELFF
TGTGCCAGCAGCCCCCGGCCAGCGTCCAACACCGGGGAGCTGTTTTTT
>TRBV18|TRBJ1-1|NA|NA
CASSAGTQNTEAFF
TGTGCCAGCTCCGCCGGGACTCAGAACACTGAAGCTTTCTTT
>TRBV18|TRBJ1-5|NA|TRBD1
CASSPGAGGGDQPQHF
TGTGCCAGCTCACCTGGCGCAGGGGGCGGCGATCAGCCCCAGCATTTT
>TRBV19|TRBJ2-1|NA|NA
CASSIESGISYNEQFF
TGTGCCAGTAGTATAGAATCCGGGATAAGTTACAATGAGCAGTTCTTC
>TRBV7-2|TRBJ2-7|NA|TRBD1
CASIPYPGQGIEQYF
TGTGCCAGCATCCCCTATCCGGGACAGGGAATCGAGCAGTACTTC
>TRBV5-4|TRBJ2-1|NA|NA
CASSQGLQSSYNEQFF
TGTGCCAGCAGCCAGGGGCTCCAGAGCTCCTACAATGAGCAGTTCTTC
>TRBV15|TRBJ2-1|NA|TRBD2
CATSMGLAGGSSYNEQFF
TGTGCCACCAGCATGGGACTAGCGGGAGGGAGCTCCTACAATGAGCAGTTCTTC
>TRBV9|TRBJ2-3|NA|NA
CASSVGQSTDTQYF
TGTGCCAGCAGCGTAGGGCAGAGCACAGATACGCAGTATTTT
>TRBV21-1|TRBJ2-4|NA|NA
CASSKVGGQVPKNIQYF
TGTGCCAGCAGCAAAGTGGGGGGTCAGGTACCCAAAAACATTCAGTACTTC
>TRBV6-5|TRBJ1-1|once|NA
CASSYSRRNTEAFF
TGTGCCAGCAGTTACTCGAGAAGGAACACTGAAGCTTTCTTT
>TRBV5-1|TRBJ2-6|NA|NA
CASSSVGTLLSGANVLTF
TGCGCCAGCAGCTCAGTCGGGACTCTCCTCTCTGGGGCCAACGTCCTGACTTTC
>TRBV6-2/TRBV6-3|TRBJ1-2|NA|NA
CASSTWTPANYGYTF
TGTGCCAGCAGTACCTGGACTCCAGCTAACTATGGCTACACCTTC
>TRBV7-2|TRBJ2-1|NA|TRBD2
CASMLEGLAGANEQFF
TGTGCCAGCATGCTAGAGGGACTAGCGGGAGCCAATGAGCAGTTCTTC
>TRBV9|TRBJ1-2|NA|TRBD1
CASSDRDRGNVGYTF
TGTGCCAGCAGCGACCGGGACAGGGGAAATGTTGGCTACACCTTC
>TRBV6-5|TRBJ2-7|NA|NA
CASSYSTRGPYEQYF
TGTGCCAGCAGTTACTCGACTAGGGGGCCATACGAGCAGTACTTC
>TRBV6-2/TRBV6-3|TRBJ2-5|NA|NA
CASSFIQETQYF
TGTGCCAGCAGTTTTATCCAAGAGACCCAGTACTTC
>TRBV6-6|TRBJ1-5|NA|TRBD1
CASRNQGAGNQPQHF
TGTGCCAGCAGAAATCAGGGGGCAGGAAATCAGCCCCAGCATTTT
>TRBV18|TRBJ2-7|NA|TRBD2
CASSGAGNSYEQYF
TGTGCCAGCTCGGGAGCGGGGAACTCCTACGAGCAGTACTTC
>TRBV30|TRBJ2-7|NA|NA
CAWSPGYEQYF
TGTGCCTGGAGCCCCGGGTACGAGCAGTACTTC
>TRBV10-3|TRBJ2-5|NA|TRBD1
CAISFQGAGETQYF
TGTGCCATCAGTTTCCAGGGGGCAGGGGAGACCCAGTACTTC
>TRBV21-1|TRBJ1-6|once|NA
CASSTVGQGLGSPLHF
TGTGCCAGCAGCACAGTAGGACAGGGGCTTGGATCACCCCTCCACTTT
>TRBV5-1|TRBJ2-1|NA|NA
CASSLSQGAYNEQFF
TGCGCCAGCAGCTTATCACAGGGCGCCTACAATGAGCAGTTCTTC
>TRBV7-3|TRBJ1-1|NA|NA
CASSFGGNTEAFF
TGTGCCAGCAGCTTCGGGGGGAACACTGAAGCTTTCTTT
>TRBV5-1|TRBJ2-5|once|NA
CASSLVEGEETQYF
TGCGCCAGCAGCTTGGTGGAGGGCGAGGAGACCCAGTACTTC
>TRBV5-1|TRBJ2-2|NA|NA
CASSAKEGDTGELFF
TGCGCCAGCAGCGCTAAAGAGGGGGACACCGGGGAGCTGTTTTTT
>TRBV5-4|TRBJ2-1|NA|NA
CASSPDSHNEQFF
TGTGCCAGCAGTCCTGACTCACACAATGAGCAGTTCTTC
>TRBV5-1|TRBJ2-1|NA|TRBD2
CASSLVAGVSYNEQFF
TGCGCCAGCAGCTTGGTAGCGGGAGTGTCCTACAATGAGCAGTTCTTC
>TRBV7-3|TRBJ2-1|NA|TRBD2
CASSLEGGTYNEQFF
TGTGCCAGCAGCTTAGAGGGAGGGACCTACAATGAGCAGTTCTTC
>TRBV14|TRBJ1-1|NA|NA
CASSQGGRGEAFF
TGTGCCAGCAGCCAAGGGGGGCGCGGTGAAGCTTTCTTT
>TRBV6-5|TRBJ2-7|once|TRBD2
CASSRSGRGYHEQYF
TGTGCCAGCAGTCGAAGCGGGAGGGGGTACCACGAGCAGTACTTC
>TRBV5-1|TRBJ2-7|NA|TRBD1
CASSLGQGASEQYF
TGCGCCAGCAGCCTGGGACAGGGGGCGAGTGAGCAGTACTTC
>TRBV7-8|TRBJ2-3|NA|TRBD2
CASSPSRTSGFSTDTQYF
TGTGCCAGCAGCCCAAGCAGGACTAGCGGGTTTAGCACAGATACGCAGTATTTT
>TRBV6-5|TRBJ1-2|few|NA
CATNHAVYGYTF
TGTGCCACCAACCATGCGGTCTATGGCTACACCTTC
>TRBV7-9|TRBJ2-3|NA|TRBD1
CASSLTKGGGTDTQYF
TGTGCCAGCAGCCTAACAAAAGGGGGCGGAACAGATACGCAGTATTTT
>TRBV10-3|TRBJ2-1|NA|TRBD1
CAISEYRQGPQFF
TGTGCCATCAGTGAGTACCGACAGGGACCACAGTTCTTC
>TRBV14|TRBJ2-1|NA|TRBD1
CASSQVQGARNEQFF
TGTGCCAGCAGCCAAGTCCAGGGGGCGCGCAATGAGCAGTTCTTC
>TRBV20-1|TRBJ2-3|NA|NA
CSALRDTQYF
TGCAGTGCTCTGAGGGATACGCAGTATTTT
>TRBV6-6|TRBJ1-4|NA|TRBD1
CASSTGGSSNEKLFF
TGTGCCAGCAGTACAGGGGGGAGTAGTAATGAAAAACTGTTTTTT
>TRBV3-1/TRBV3-2|TRBJ1-5|NA|TRBD1
CASSHRDRNQPQHF
TGTGCCAGCAGCCACAGGGACAGAAATCAGCCCCAGCATTTT
>TRBV6-6|TRBJ2-5|once|NA
CASSYWAEGLRQTQYF
TGTGCCAGCAGTTACTGGGCGGAGGGGCTCCGTCAGACCCAGTACTTC
>TRBV9|TRBJ2-5|NA|NA
CASSVGGASAQTQYF
TGTGCCAGCAGCGTTGGGGGGGCCTCAGCGCAGACCCAGTACTTC
>TRBV18|TRBJ2-2|NA|TRBD2
CASSPSFGSGSPGELFF
TGTGCCAGCTCACCCTCGTTTGGCAGCGGGAGCCCCGGGGAGCTGTTTTTT
>TRBV3-1/TRBV3-2|TRBJ2-3|NA|TRBD2
CASSLRPSGRGADTQYF
TGTGCCAGCAGCCTCCGGCCTAGCGGGAGAGGGGCAGATACGCAGTATTTT
>TRBV13|TRBJ1-3|NA|NA
CASSARALNTIYF
TGTGCCAGCAGCGCCCGAGCCCTAAACACCATATATTTT
>TRBV6-2/TRBV6-3|TRBJ2-3|NA|TRBD2
CASSQPGLAASTDTQYF
TGTGCCAGCAGCCAACCGGGACTAGCAGCCAGCACAGATACGCAGTATTTT
>TRBV18|TRBJ2-7|NA|TRBD1
CASSPGQGTYEQYF
TGTGCCAGCTCACCGGGACAGGGAACCTACGAGCAGTACTTC
>TRBV2|TRBJ2-5|NA|NA
CASKRQETQYF
TGTGCCAGCAAGCGGCAAGAGACCCAGTACTTC
>TRBV9|TRBJ1-4|NA|NA
CASSVDPNRQREKLFF
TGTGCCAGCAGCGTAGACCCGAACAGACAGCGTGAAAAACTGTTTTTT
>TRBV27|TRBJ1-5|few|TRBD1
CASSSGGQDSNQPQHF
TGTGCCAGCAGTTCAGGGGGACAGGATAGCAATCAGCCCCAGCATTTT
>TRBV5-1|TRBJ2-4|once|TRBD2
CASSPGGGPDIQYF
TGCGCCAGCAGCCCTGGCGGGGGGCCGGACATTCAGTACTTC
>TRBV27|TRBJ2-7|NA|NA
CASSRGPGQTTYEQYF
TGTGCCAGCAGTCGAGGCCCGGGACAAACGACCTACGAGCAGTACTTC
>TRBV13|TRBJ1-4|NA|NA
CASSFNRDTNEKLFF
TGTGCCAGCAGCTTCAACAGGGATACTAATGAAAAACTGTTTTTT
>TRBV7-8|TRBJ1-1|NA|NA
CASSFPRTEAFF
TGTGCCAGCAGCTTTCCCCGTACTGAAGCTTTCTTT